Listed here are 8 T cell receptor beta chains from one sample, sequenced in a study of blood T cell repertoires in COVID-19. Generated by immunoSEQ multiplex PCR, the TCRdb table keeps only in-frame clones and is missing some. Here the sample spans some 64,000 clones, roughly 78% being singletons. Sequenced sample: peripheral blood. Receptors originate from a man between 60 and 75 years old with COVID-19, enrolled during active disease.

The gene calls are TRBV6-5 and TRBJ2-3; TRBD2 matches 8 bases. The V gene's germline CDR1 is MNHEY and CDR2 SVGAGI. J was trimmed by 1 base and V by 1 base; bases with no gene match: 1. The CDR3 has 15 amino acids. The CDR3 DNA reads as TGTGCCAGCAGTTACTTCGGGAGGGGCACAGATACGCAGTATTTT. Amino acid sequence: CASSYFGRGTDTQYF.

The chain uses TRBV27 and TRBJ1-6, with no clear D. V was pared by 7 bases and J by 9 bases, with 13 bases between. This CDR3 region has 13 residues. CDR1 is MNHEY, CDR2 SMNVEV, per germline (reference sequence). CDR3 nucleotides: TGTGCCAGCAAGGCGGGAGGGAGTTCACCCCTCCACTTT. Its protein is CASKAGGSSPLHF.

The chain couples TRBV6-5 to TRBJ2-5; TRBD2 matches at 7 bases. The CDR3 has 15 amino acids. The germline V gene has CDR1 MNHEY and CDR2 SVGAGI. With 0 bases clipped from V and 3 bases from J, the junction kept 4 bases outside the gene matches. For the CDR3, the DNA is TGTGCCAGCAGTTACTCGGTCGGGGGGAAAGAGACCCAGTACTTC. The encoded protein is CASSYSVGGKETQYF.

This chain joins TRBV4-2 and TRBJ1-2; D unclear. The germline V and J ends were trimmed by 0 bases and 4 bases, with 3 bases remaining between them. The CDR3 is made up of 12 amino acids. Germline V gene lookup returns CDR1 LGHNA and CDR2 YNFKEQ. The CDR3 DNA sequence: TGTGCCAGCAGCCAAGAAGCCTATGGCTACACCTTC. It translates to CASSQEAYGYTF.

The rearrangement joins TRBV27 to TRBJ2-7; 13 bases are a match to TRBD2. CDR1 is MNHEY and CDR2 is SMNVEV in the germline V gene (reference sequence). The CDR3 has 14 amino acids. V shed 5 bases, J shed 4 bases, and the junction held 2 bases outside the gene matches. The CDR3: CASSLTSGRYEQYF. DNA of the CDR3: TGTGCCAGCAGTCTGACTAGCGGGAGGTACGAGCAGTACTTC.

The chain carries TRBV7-6 and TRBJ1-3, with 8 bases that match TRBD1. CDR3 length: 15 residues. The trim removed 4 bases at V and 4 bases at J, leaving 6 bases unmatched. Germline values: CDR1 SGHVS, CDR2 FNYEAQ. CDR3 amino acids: CASSWNRGFGNTIYF. CDR3 bases: TGTGCCAGCAGCTGGAACAGGGGGTTCGGAAACACCATATATTTT.

Only one count was recorded for this clone. This sequence joins TRBV18 and TRBJ2-7, with D tentatively TRBD1 (6 bases). The CDR3 has 15 residues. Trimming pared 3 bases from V and 0 bases from J, leaving 12 bases between. CDR1 is KGHSH, CDR2 LQKENI, per germline. CDR3 loop: CASSPNGQSSYEQYF. The DNA for the CDR3 is TGTGCCAGCTCACCGAACGGACAGAGCTCCTACGAGCAGTACTTC.

In its sample, this clone was seen a few times. The V and J genes are TRBV14 and TRBJ2-1; perhaps TRBD1 as D (6 bases). The CDR3 has 17 residues. Trimming pared 0 bases from V and 5 bases from J, leaving 17 bases between. CDR1 is SGHDN, CDR2 FVKESK, per germline. CDR3 amino acids: CASSQDKVWGRDNEQFF. For the CDR3, the DNA is TGTGCCAGCAGCCAAGATAAAGTCTGGGGGCGGGACAATGAGCAGTTCTTC.